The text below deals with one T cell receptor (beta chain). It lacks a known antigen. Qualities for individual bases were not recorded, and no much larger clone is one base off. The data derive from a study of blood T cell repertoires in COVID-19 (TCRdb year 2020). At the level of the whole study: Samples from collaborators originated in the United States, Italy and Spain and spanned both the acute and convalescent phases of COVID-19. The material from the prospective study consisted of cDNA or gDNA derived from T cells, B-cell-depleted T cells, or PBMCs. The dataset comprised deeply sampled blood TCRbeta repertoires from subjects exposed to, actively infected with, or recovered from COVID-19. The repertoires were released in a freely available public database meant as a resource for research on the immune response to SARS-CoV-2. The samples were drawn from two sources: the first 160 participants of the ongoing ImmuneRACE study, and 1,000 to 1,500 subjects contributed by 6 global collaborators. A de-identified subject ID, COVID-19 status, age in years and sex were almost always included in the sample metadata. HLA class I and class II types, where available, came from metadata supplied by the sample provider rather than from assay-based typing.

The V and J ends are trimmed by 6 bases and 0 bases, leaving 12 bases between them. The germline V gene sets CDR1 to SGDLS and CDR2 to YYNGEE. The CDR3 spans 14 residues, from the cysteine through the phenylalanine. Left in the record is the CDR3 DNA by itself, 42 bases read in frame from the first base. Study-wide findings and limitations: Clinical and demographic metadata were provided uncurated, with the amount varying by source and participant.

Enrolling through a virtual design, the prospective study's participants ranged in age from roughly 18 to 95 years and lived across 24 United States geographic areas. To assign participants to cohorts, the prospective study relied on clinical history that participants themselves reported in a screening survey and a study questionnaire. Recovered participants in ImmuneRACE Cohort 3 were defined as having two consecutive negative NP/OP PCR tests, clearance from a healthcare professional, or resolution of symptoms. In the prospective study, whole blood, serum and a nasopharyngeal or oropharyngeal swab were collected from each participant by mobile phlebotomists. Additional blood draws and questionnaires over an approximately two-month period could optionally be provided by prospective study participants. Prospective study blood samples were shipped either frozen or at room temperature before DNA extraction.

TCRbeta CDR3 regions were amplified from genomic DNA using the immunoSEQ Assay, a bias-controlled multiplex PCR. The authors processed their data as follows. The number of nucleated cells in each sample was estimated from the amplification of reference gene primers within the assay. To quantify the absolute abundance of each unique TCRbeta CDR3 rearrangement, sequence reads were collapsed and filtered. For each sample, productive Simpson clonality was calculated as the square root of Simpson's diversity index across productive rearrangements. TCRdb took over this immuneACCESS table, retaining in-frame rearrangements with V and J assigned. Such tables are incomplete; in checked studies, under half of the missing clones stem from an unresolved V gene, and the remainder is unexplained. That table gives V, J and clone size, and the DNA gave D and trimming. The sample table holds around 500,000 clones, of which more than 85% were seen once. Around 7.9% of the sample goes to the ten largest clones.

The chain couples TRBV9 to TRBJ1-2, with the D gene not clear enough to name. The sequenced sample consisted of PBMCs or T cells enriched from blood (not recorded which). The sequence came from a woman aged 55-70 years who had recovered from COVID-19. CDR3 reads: CASTSLGTNYGYTF. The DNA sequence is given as TGTGCCAGCACCTCCCTGGGCACTAACTATGGCTACACCTTC.